Presented here are 18 T cell receptor beta chains from one specimen sequenced in a study of human thymus T cells. Assay used: immunoSEQ multiplex PCR; TCRdb lists only in-frame clones, some missing. Among 86,000 or so clones listed, 90% to 97% were seen once. Resections removed during corrective heart surgery provided the thymus tissue used. Sequences were obtained from thymus tissue. The receptors stem from a boy in the first two years of life with a congenital heart defect but otherwise immunologically healthy.

The V and J genes are TRBV15 and TRBJ1-2; TRBD1 aligns across 9 bases. The V segment lost 0 bases and the J segment 0 bases; nucleotides outside the gene matches: 2. Germline CDR1 and CDR2: LNHNV and YYDKDF (reference sequence). CDR3 length equals 16 residues. The CDR3 loop reads CATSRDWDRANYGYTF. The CDR3 DNA follows: TGTGCCACCAGCAGAGATTGGGACAGGGCTAACTATGGCTACACCTTC.

The chain couples TRBV5-6 to TRBJ2-3, with D maybe TRBD2 (6 bases). Trimming pared 5 bases from V and 1 base from J, leaving 14 bases between. Germline values: CDR1 SGHDT, CDR2 YYEEEE. This CDR3 has 15 residues. CDR3 sequence (DNA): TGTGCCAGCAGACACCAGGCTAGCGGCACAGATACGCAGTATTTT. It encodes CASRHQASGTDTQYF. The full variable domain, in which reference TRBV5-6 and TRBJ2-3 provide the parts outside the CDR3, is DAGVTQSPTHLIKTRGQQVTLRCSPKSGHDTVSWYQQALGQGPQFIFQYYEEEERQRGNFPDRFSGHQFPNYSSELNVNALLLGDSALYLCASRHQASGTDTQYFGPGTRLTVL.

The J gene is TRBJ2-7, the V gene TRBV9, with unresolved D. V lost 0 bases and J lost 3, with 13 bases in between. Germline CDR1 is SGDLS and CDR2 is YYNGEE. The CDR3 is 15 residues long. CDR3 protein: CASSVAPRMGYEQYF. The CDR3 coding sequence is TGTGCCAGCAGCGTAGCTCCCCGGATGGGCTACGAGCAGTACTTC.

The gene calls are TRBV18 and TRBJ2-2; the match to TRBD2 covers 14 bases. With V trimmed by 3 bases and J by 0 bases, 9 bases remained unmatched. This CDR3 is built from 20 residues. Per the germline V gene, CDR1 is KGHSH and CDR2 is LQKENI. The CDR3 DNA reads as TGTGCCAGCTCACCCGGGACTAGCGGGAGTTTAGCGGCGAACACCGGGGAGCTGTTTTTT. It encodes CASSPGTSGSLAANTGELFF.

The chain couples TRBV4-1 to TRBJ2-7; D assignment may be TRBD1 or TRBD2 (5 bases each). V was shortened by 0 bases and J by 0 bases, with 12 bases between the two germline ends. CDR3 length: 16 residues. Germline V gives CDR1 MGHRA, CDR2 YSYEKL. The CDR3 DNA is TGCGCCAGCAGCCAAGATTTAGGGGAGAGCTCCTACGAGCAGTACTTC. This codes for CASSQDLGESSYEQYF.

V and J are TRBV4-3 and TRBJ2-3; D may be TRBD1 or TRBD2 (5 bases each). Germline CDR1 is LGHNA and CDR2 is YSLEER. V dropped 1 base and J dropped 1 base, with 9 bases sitting between them. The CDR3 sequence is 15 residues long. CDR3 sequence (DNA): TGCGCCAGCAGCCAAGGTGAGGGACGCACAGATACGCAGTATTTT. As protein: CASSQGEGRTDTQYF.

The rearrangement uses TRBV5-1 and TRBJ2-7, with 9 bases matching TRBD1. Trimming removed 5 bases from V and 0 bases from J; junction bases left unmatched: 6. The CDR3 loop spans 15 amino acids. CDR1 is SGHRS and CDR2 is YFSETQ in the germline V gene. The CDR3 here is CASRFRDRDSYEQYF. CDR3 in DNA: TGCGCCAGCAGGTTTCGGGACAGGGACTCCTACGAGCAGTACTTC.

The chain combines TRBV13 with TRBJ2-2; TRBD1 might be the D (5 bases). The CDR3 extends over 18 amino acids. Trimming shortened V by 5 bases and J by 4 bases, and 23 bases separated the two germline ends. Germline assignment: CDR1 PRHDT and CDR2 FYEKMQ (reference sequence). The CDR3: CASSLVMFSRALTGELFF. The CDR3 nucleotides read TGTGCCAGCAGCCTAGTAATGTTTAGCAGGGCCCTCACCGGGGAGCTGTTTTTT.

The chain recombines TRBV5-1 with TRBJ2-5; TRBD2 matches at 12 bases. V lost 3 bases to trimming and J lost 1 base; unmatched junction nucleotides: 1. Germline CDR1 reads SGHRS; CDR2 reads YFSETQ. This CDR3 region has 15 residues. In DNA form, the CDR3 reads TGCGCCAGCAGCTCTAGCGGGAGGGCCCAAGAGACCCAGTACTTC. Translation gives CASSSSGRAQETQYF.

The gene calls are TRBV25-1 and TRBJ2-2, with 10 bases lining up with TRBD1. The CDR3 spans 16 residues. Trimming at V came to 5 bases and at J to 4 bases, leaving 7 bases not matched to a gene. Per the germline V gene, CDR1 is MGHDK and CDR2 is SYGVNS. CDR3 protein: CASSNRDRGFTGELFF. In nucleotides, the CDR3 is TGTGCCAGCAGTAACCGGGACAGGGGATTCACCGGGGAGCTGTTTTTT.

This sequence joins TRBV27 and TRBJ2-3, with TRBD2 matching over 9 bases. CDR1 is MNHEY, CDR2 SMNVEV, per germline (reference sequence). The CDR3 totals 16 residues. Losses at the gene ends were 2 bases for V and 4 bases for J; bases not matched to a gene: 7. CDR3 residues: CASSLGSSGTSDTQYF. CDR3 in DNA: TGTGCCAGCAGTTTAGGTTCTAGCGGGACCTCAGATACGCAGTATTTT.

The chain carries TRBV6-4 and TRBJ2-4; tentative D call: TRBD2 (6 bases). The CDR3 covers 15 residues. Germline V gene sequence: CDR1 MRHNA, CDR2 SNTAGT. Trimming cost V 3 bases and J 3 bases, with 12 bases left between them. The CDR3 nucleotides read TGTGCCAGCAGTGAATCTAGCGATGTCAAAAACATTCAGTACTTC. Translation gives CASSESSDVKNIQYF.

The gene calls are TRBV14 and TRBJ2-7; D not resolved. The V gene lost 4 bases and the J gene lost 1 base, with 11 bases spanning the gap. In germline, CDR1 is SGHDN, CDR2 FVKESK. The CDR3 totals 14 residues. This CDR3 reads CASSPERRSYEQYF. CDR3 nucleotides: TGTGCCAGCAGCCCCGAAAGGAGATCCTACGAGCAGTACTTC.

This chain joins TRBV7-2 and TRBJ2-3; a possible D gene is TRBD2 (7 bases). The V gene's germline CDR1 is SGHTA and CDR2 FQGNSA. This CDR3 spans 19 amino acids. Deletions cut 3 bases from V and 1 base from J, with 23 bases between. The CDR3 coding sequence is TGTGCCAGCAGCTTTGCACCGCCCCTGGGAGGGGGGCGCACAGATACGCAGTATTTT. This gives the protein CASSFAPPLGGGRTDTQYF.

This rearrangement joins TRBV2 to TRBJ2-7; D possibly corresponds to TRBD1 (6 bases). From germline, CDR1 is SNHLY and CDR2 FYNNEI. V lost 6 bases to trimming and J lost 9 bases, with 15 bases between them. The CDR3 runs to 12 residues. The CDR3 nucleotides read TGTGCCAGCAGGACAGGAGACCCTCGGCAGTACTTC. Translation gives CASRTGDPRQYF.

The CDR3 bases are TGTGCCAGTAGTAGAAGGACTAGCGGGGGGTCCTGGGGCTACAATGAGCAGTTCTTC. Translated: CASSRRTSGGSWGYNEQFF. This chain joins TRBV19 and TRBJ2-1; 14 bases map to TRBD2. Germline lookup yields CDR1 LNHDA and CDR2 SQIVND (reference sequence). Losses at the gene ends were 4 bases for V and 3 bases for J; bases not matched to a gene: 11. CDR3 length: 19 residues.

The chain uses TRBV4-1 and TRBJ2-7; D is perhaps TRBD1 (5 bases). Germline CDR1 reads MGHRA; CDR2 reads YSYEKL. The CDR3 has 16 amino acids. V gave up 1 base and J gave up 2 bases, with 15 bases separating them. This CDR3 is CASSQGSHRNPYEQYF. The DNA for the CDR3 is TGCGCCAGCAGCCAAGGGTCGCACAGGAACCCCTACGAGCAGTACTTC.

This rearrangement joins TRBV7-9 to TRBJ2-1; 9 nucleotides line up with TRBD2. CDR3 length: 17 amino acids. After removal of 3 bases from V and 0 bases from J, the junction contained 6 bases not matched to a gene. Germline loops: CDR1 SEHNR, CDR2 FQNEAQ (reference sequence). Written as DNA, the CDR3 is TGTGCCAGCAGCTTTGGTACTAGCGGGCTCTCCTACAATGAGCAGTTCTTC. It yields the protein CASSFGTSGLSYNEQFF.